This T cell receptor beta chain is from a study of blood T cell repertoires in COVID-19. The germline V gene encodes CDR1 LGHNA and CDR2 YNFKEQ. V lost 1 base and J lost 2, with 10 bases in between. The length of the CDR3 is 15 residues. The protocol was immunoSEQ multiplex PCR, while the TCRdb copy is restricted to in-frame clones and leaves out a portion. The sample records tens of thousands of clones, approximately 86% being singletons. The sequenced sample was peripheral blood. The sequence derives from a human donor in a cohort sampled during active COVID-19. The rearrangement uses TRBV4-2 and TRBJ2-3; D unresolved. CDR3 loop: CASSQGSLPTDTQYF. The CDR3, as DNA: TGTGCCAGCAGCCAAGGGTCACTGCCCACAGATACGCAGTATTTT.